These 8 T cell receptor beta chains were all obtained from the same sample, sequenced in a study of shared clonotypes between healthy human individuals. This table comes from immunoSEQ multiplex PCR, and its TCRdb copy is limited to in-frame clones, with some not included. The profile covers a few million clones, with around nine tenths appearing a single time and around 0.15% taken by the ten largest. The sequenced material came from naive CD4+ T cells sorted from blood. Described subset: CD45RA+ positively selected. These receptors were collected from a man between 18 and 35 years old in good health.

The count of this clone is one. The gene calls are TRBV6-5 and TRBJ2-4; TRBD1 matches at 7 bases. The CDR3 runs to 15 residues. V shed 6 bases and J 4 bases; nucleotides not matched to a gene: 9. Germline assignment: CDR1 MNHEY and CDR2 SVGAGI. CDR3 residues: CASSPPLGQKNIQYF. CDR3 bases: TGTGCCAGCAGCCCCCCCCTGGGACAGAAAAACATTCAGTACTTC.

This clone came up a few times. The chain has TRBV19 and TRBJ1-6; D is ambiguous. The CDR3 is 13 residues long. Deletions cut 9 bases from V and 7 bases from J, with 13 bases between. The germline V gene encodes CDR1 LNHDA and CDR2 SQIVND (reference sequence). The DNA for the CDR3 is TGTGCCAGCTCCCCCGGGATAAATTCACCCCTCCACTTT. Translation: CASSPGINSPLHF.

V gene TRBV27 combines with J gene TRBJ1-6; 10 positions match TRBD1. Germline V lookup: CDR1 MNHEY, CDR2 SMNVEV (reference sequence). The CDR3 has 16 amino acids. With 8 bases clipped from V and 9 bases from J, the junction kept 13 bases outside the gene matches. CDR3 nucleotide sequence: TGTGCCAGCCACGACACCTTACGGGACAGGGGTTCACCCCTCCACTTT. Translated: CASHDTLRDRGSPLHF.

The V call is TRBV6-1, the J call TRBJ2-7; possibly TRBD2 for D (7 bases). V was cut by 7 bases and J by 1 base, with 14 bases left in between. The CDR3 length is 14 residues. Germline CDR1 MNHNS, CDR2 SASEGT. The CDR3 DNA follows: TGTGCCAGCAACGGGGGGCCAACGTCCTACGAGCAGTACTTC. Translated: CASNGGPTSYEQYF.

The chain recombines TRBV6-1 with TRBJ1-5, with D unclear. The CDR3 extends over 15 amino acids. CDR1 and CDR2 from the germline V gene are MNHNS and SASEGT. The V end was cut by 8 bases, the J end by 5 bases, with 19 bases between. CDR3 protein: CASGRVGYSDQPQHF. In nucleotides, the CDR3 is TGTGCCAGCGGGAGGGTTGGGTATTCAGATCAGCCCCAGCATTTT.

The chain recombines TRBV18 with TRBJ2-3, with D hard to call. Germline CDR1 reads KGHSH; CDR2 reads LQKENI. This CDR3 is 17 amino acids long. V lost 0 bases to trimming and J lost 0 bases, with 13 bases between them. CDR3 nucleotides: TGTGCCAGCTCACCACCGTTCGGAACGGCGAGCACAGATACGCAGTATTTT. This translates into CASSPPFGTASTDTQYF.

The chain recombines TRBV27 with TRBJ1-5; D is undetermined. This CDR3 has 14 residues. CDR1 MNHEY and CDR2 SMNVEV come from the germline V gene (reference sequence). V lost 2 bases, J lost 5 bases, and 10 bases lay in between. CDR3 DNA sequence: TGTGCCAGCAGTTTAAAAGGGCCCTATCAGCCCCAGCATTTT. Translation: CASSLKGPYQPQHF.

The chain has TRBV28 and TRBJ1-2, with D hard to call. The CDR3 sequence is 13 residues long. V dropped 4 bases and J dropped 4 bases, with 10 bases sitting between them. Germline V gene sequence: CDR1 MDHEN, CDR2 SYDVKM. The CDR3 loop reads CASSYEGRYGYTF. CDR3 in DNA: TGTGCCAGCAGTTATGAGGGTCGCTATGGCTACACCTTC.